Below, 23 T cell receptor beta chains from the same sample are listed, as sequenced in a study of blood T cell repertoires in COVID-19. Using immunoSEQ multiplex PCR, the repertoire was profiled, and TCRdb retains in-frame clones only, with some absent. The profile shows 150,000 to 200,000 clones, more than 65% of them singletons. The sequenced sample consisted of peripheral blood. All receptors derive from a human donor with acute or convalescent COVID-19. The donor label of this sample is uncertain.

On this clone itself: The junction departs from the called germline gene at one end, perhaps through a read error. The V and J genes are TRBV23-1 and TRBJ1-3; TRBD1 matches 7 bases. TRBV23-1 counts as an open reading frame of uncertain function. The CDR3 loop spans 14 amino acids. CDR3 in DNA: TGCGCCAGCAGTCAATCGATGGGGACAGCTATTTCGTTTTTT. It translates to CASSQSMGTAISFF.

J is TRBJ1-4 and V is TRBV29-1; D gene uncertain. From germline, CDR1 is SQVTM and CDR2 ANQGSEA. The V end lost 2 bases, the J end lost 8 bases, and 6 bases lay between the germline ends. The CDR3 spans 11 residues. The CDR3: CSVETGEKLFF. The DNA for the CDR3 is TGCAGCGTTGAAACCGGGGAAAAACTGTTTTTT. The full variable domain, rest sourced from reference TRBV29-1 and TRBJ1-4, is SAVISQKPSRDICQRGTSLTIQCQVDSQVTMMFWYRQQPGQSLTLIATANQGSEATYESGFVIDKFPISRPNLTFSTLTVSNMSPEDSSIYLCSVETGEKLFFGSGTQLSVL.

The chain employs TRBV12-3 or TRBV12-4 and TRBJ1-2, with a weak D call TRBD1 (6 bases). The CDR3 contains 12 residues. With 9 bases removed from V and 4 bases from J, the gap between germline ends came to 12 bases. This chain's CDR3 is CASRGGGYGYTF. CDR3 nucleotides: TGTGCCAGTCGAGGGGGTGGCTATGGCTACACCTTC.

As concerns this clone: The same CDR3 also results from other DNA sequences found in this sample. The chain has TRBV15 and TRBJ2-6; 7 nucleotides align to TRBD2. The CDR3 is 16 amino acids. Germline trimming cut 0 bases from V and 2 bases from J; bases unmatched to any gene: 1. Germline assignment: CDR1 LNHNV and CDR2 YYDKDF (reference sequence). The CDR3 DNA follows: TGTGCCACCAGCAGAGATCGGGAGGCTGGGGCCAACGTCCTGACTTTC. Encoded protein: CATSRDREAGANVLTF.

The V call is TRBV28, the J call TRBJ1-2; weak D call: TRBD1 (6 bases). In germline, CDR1 is MDHEN, CDR2 SYDVKM. The V end lost 3 bases, the J end lost 2 bases, and 13 bases lay between the germline ends. The CDR3 spans 15 residues. CDR3 sequence: CASSFPSDRNYGYTF. The CDR3 DNA reads TGTGCCAGCAGTTTCCCGAGCGACAGGAACTATGGCTACACCTTC.

This clone was picked up a small number of times. The CDR3 sequence is CASSQPALTGGSFF. Written as DNA, the CDR3 is TGCGCCAGCAGCCAGCCGGCCCTGACAGGGGGAAGTTTCTTC. This chain uses TRBV4-1 with TRBJ2-1; the match to TRBD1 covers 9 bases. The CDR3 is made up of 14 amino acids. CDR1 and CDR2 from the germline V gene are MGHRA and YSYEKL. Unmatched junction bases numbered 13, after V lost 3 bases and J lost 16 bases.

V and J are TRBV5-5 and TRBJ2-2; D is undetermined. CDR3 length equals 14 residues. In germline, CDR1 is SGHKS, CDR2 YYEKEE (reference sequence). V was trimmed by 2 bases and J by 6 bases, leaving 11 bases between them. CDR3 in DNA: TGTGCCAGCAGCTTCGCGACGGGTGCCGGGGAGCTGTTTTTT. It codes for CASSFATGAGELFF.

The rearrangement links TRBV9 to TRBJ2-3; 8 nucleotides align to TRBD2. Germline assignment: CDR1 SGDLS and CDR2 YYNGEE. V shed 0 bases and J 0 bases; nucleotides not matched to a gene: 3. This CDR3 comprises 16 residues. CDR3 protein: CASSVGSSGSTDTQYF. The CDR3 region has the DNA TGTGCCAGCAGCGTAGGATCTAGCGGGAGCACAGATACGCAGTATTTT.

This rearrangement joins TRBV18 to TRBJ2-1; 16 bases map to TRBD2. The trim removed 3 bases at V and 1 base at J, leaving 12 bases unmatched. This CDR3 spans 21 amino acids. Germline CDR1 and CDR2: KGHSH and LQKENI. In DNA form, the CDR3 reads TGTGCCAGCTCACCCGGATTGGAGGGACTAGCGGGGGGGCCTTCCTACAATGAGCAGTTCTTC. Its protein product is CASSPGLEGLAGGPSYNEQFF. The full variable domain, completed using reference TRBV18 and TRBJ2-1, is NAGVMQNPRHLVRRRGQEARLRCSPMKGHSHVYWYRQLPEEGLKFMVYLQKENIIDESGMPKERFSAEFPKEGPSILRIQQVVRGDSAAYFCASSPGLEGLAGGPSYNEQFFGPGTRLTVL.

The chain combines TRBV5-6 with TRBJ1-1; D perhaps matches TRBD1 (5 bases). V lost 3 bases and J 2 bases, leaving 14 bases between the germline ends. Germline V gives CDR1 SGHDT, CDR2 YYEEEE. The CDR3 covers 15 residues. The CDR3 here is CASSSHLTGNTEAFF. As DNA, the CDR3 is TGTGCCAGCAGCTCCCACCTCACAGGAAACACTGAAGCTTTCTTT.

This clone has only one observation. The chain uses TRBV6-5 and TRBJ2-3, with 13 nucleotides matching TRBD2. The germline CDR1 and CDR2 sequences are MNHEY and SVGAGI. The CDR3 contains 14 residues. J gave up 6 bases and V 8 bases, and 5 bases lay outside the gene matches. CDR3 sequence reads: CASQLAGGTDTQYF. CDR3 DNA sequence: TGTGCCAGCCAACTAGCGGGGGGGACTGATACGCAGTATTTT.

The chain is built from TRBV11-2 and TRBJ1-5, with D tentatively TRBD1 (6 bases). The length of the CDR3 is 14 residues. V was pared by 0 bases and J by 9 bases, with 12 bases between. The germline V gene encodes CDR1 SGHAT and CDR2 FQNNGV. The CDR3 spells CASSLDPGAGPQHF. CDR3 bases: TGTGCCAGCAGCTTAGACCCAGGGGCAGGGCCCCAGCATTTT.

The chain has TRBV9 and TRBJ1-3; the match to TRBD1 covers 7 bases. CDR3 size: 16 residues. CDR1 SGDLS and CDR2 YYNGEE come from the germline V gene. The trim removed 0 bases at V and 4 bases at J, leaving 7 bases unmatched. CDR3 residues: CASSVAPGTAGNTIYF. CDR3 in DNA: TGTGCCAGCAGCGTAGCCCCCGGGACAGCAGGAAACACCATATATTTT.

The chain carries TRBV6-5 and TRBJ2-1; a possible D gene is TRBD1 (5 bases). Trimming removed 4 bases at V and 9 bases at J, with 16 bases between. Germline V gene data show CDR1 as MNHEY and CDR2 as SVGAGI. This CDR3 is built from 14 residues. The CDR3 sequence: CASSSDRSGAEQFF. The DNA for the CDR3 is TGTGCCAGCAGTTCCGATCGGTCTGGGGCTGAGCAGTTCTTC.

This chain joins TRBV2 and TRBJ1-1; no reliable D call. The CDR3 consists of 14 residues. Germline V gene sequence: CDR1 SNHLY, CDR2 FYNNEI. V was shortened by 1 base and J by 2 bases, with 8 bases between the two germline ends. As DNA, the CDR3 is TGTGCCAGCAGTGAAGTGGGAGTTAACACTGAAGCTTTCTTT. This codes for CASSEVGVNTEAFF.

The chain links TRBV10-3 to TRBJ1-2; the match to TRBD1 covers 8 bases. Germline CDR1 is ENHRY and CDR2 is SYGVKD. Trimming cost V 0 bases and J 4 bases; bases outside gene matches: 7. This CDR3 comprises 16 residues. The chain's CDR3 is CAISESNSGGGYGYTF. The CDR3 DNA follows: TGTGCCATCAGTGAGTCGAATTCAGGGGGCGGCTATGGCTACACCTTC.

This chain joins TRBV19 and TRBJ1-1, with D possibly matching TRBD1 (5 bases). V shed 1 base and J shed 5 bases, with 11 bases lying between them. Germline loops: CDR1 LNHDA, CDR2 SQIVND (reference sequence). The CDR3 is 14 residues long. The CDR3 protein is CASSIVQGKTEAFF. CDR3 coding DNA: TGTGCCAGTAGTATAGTTCAGGGAAAGACTGAAGCTTTCTTT.

The chain uses TRBV9 and TRBJ2-7; 8 nucleotides line up with TRBD2. V was clipped by 4 bases and J by 0 bases; unmatched bases: 3. The CDR3 is made up of 14 amino acids. The V gene's germline CDR1 is SGDLS and CDR2 YYNGEE. As DNA, the CDR3 is TGTGCCAGCAGCCTCCTAGCGGGCTCCTACGAGCAGTACTTC. This gives the protein CASSLLAGSYEQYF.

The chain is built from TRBV9 and TRBJ2-2; 7 bases map to TRBD1. This CDR3 comprises 16 residues. The ends lost 3 bases at V and 2 bases at J; junction bases unmatched: 7. In germline, CDR1 is SGDLS, CDR2 YYNGEE. The CDR3 nucleotides read TGTGCCAGCAGCGCCAGACAGGGCCTTAACACCGGGGAGCTGTTTTTT. It is translated as CASSARQGLNTGELFF.

The rearrangement joins TRBV29-1 to TRBJ2-5, with D perhaps TRBD1 (5 bases). The length of the CDR3 is 12 residues. In germline, CDR1 is SQVTM, CDR2 ANQGSEA. V lost 5 bases and J 5 bases, leaving 12 bases between the germline ends. CDR3 sequence reads: CSVQSGQETQYF. In nucleotides, the CDR3 is TGCAGCGTTCAATCAGGGCAGGAGACCCAGTACTTC.

The chain has TRBV10-1 and TRBJ2-3, with D uncertain. This CDR3 spans 13 amino acids. V lost 4 bases and J 6 bases, leaving 11 bases between the germline ends. In germline, CDR1 is WNHNN, CDR2 SYGVQD (reference sequence). CDR3 nucleotides: TGCGCCAGCAGTGCGGTACACGGGGATACGCAGTATTTT. It translates to CASSAVHGDTQYF.

The chain is built from TRBV7-2 and TRBJ2-3, with TRBD2 identical over 13 bases. Germline values: CDR1 SGHTA, CDR2 FQGNSA. The CDR3 is 16 amino acids. With 5 bases clipped from V and 4 bases from J, the junction kept 6 bases outside the gene matches. The CDR3 bases are TGTGCCAGCAGCATGACTAGCGGGGGGACCTCAGATACGCAGTATTTT. Its protein is CASSMTSGGTSDTQYF.

V is TRBV9 and J is TRBJ2-2; TRBD1 is a possible D gene (6 bases). V lost 4 bases to trimming and J lost 7 bases, with 20 bases between them. Germline CDR1 and CDR2: SGDLS and YYNGEE. The CDR3 runs 16 residues. CDR3 in DNA: TGTGCCAGCAGCCGAGCCCCCCAGGGGCGAAGCGGGGAGCTGTTTTTT. The encoded protein is CASSRAPQGRSGELFF.